Following are 13 T cell receptor beta chains from one sample sequenced in a study of cytomegalovirus exposure and HLA in healthy donors (dated by TCRdb to the late 2010s). Library creation used the immunoSEQ multiplex PCR assay. For the multiplex PCR, a mixture combining 60 forward primers for TCR Vbeta segments and 13 reverse primers for TCR Jbeta segments was used. TCRdb limited this immuneACCESS table to in-frame rearrangements with V and J called. A share of clones is missing; checked studies link under half to unresolved V genes, and the rest is unexplained. The sample has approximately 100,000 clones on record, over 60% of them singletons. Clones ranked in the top ten supply around 5.1% of the sample. Sample: PBMCs. The receptors come from a female donor in good health and CMV-seropositive.

V is TRBV12-5 and J is TRBJ1-1; the match to TRBD1 covers 10 bases. The CDR3 is 15 residues long. With V trimmed by 5 bases and J by 5 bases, 8 bases remained unmatched. Germline V lookup: CDR1 LGHNT, CDR2 FRNRAP. DNA of the CDR3: TGTGCTAGTGGTCTCCGGGACAGGGGTGTAACTGAAGCTTTCTTT. Its translation is CASGLRDRGVTEAFF.

This clone has more than one count but fewer than ten. The chain links TRBV7-2 to TRBJ2-5, with 7 bases lining up with TRBD1. Germline loops: CDR1 SGHTA, CDR2 FQGNSA. The CDR3 sequence is 14 residues long. The junction had 6 bases not matched to a gene; V was cut back by 5 bases and J by 3 bases. The CDR3: CASSVRDSKETQYF. The DNA of the CDR3 is TGTGCCAGCAGCGTCCGGGACAGTAAAGAGACCCAGTACTTC.

This clone has a single count. This chain joins TRBV6-5 and TRBJ2-1, with 10 bases identical to TRBD1. Unmatched junction bases numbered 5, after V lost 2 bases and J lost 7 bases. CDR3 length equals 15 residues. Per the germline V gene, CDR1 is MNHEY and CDR2 is SVGAGI. The CDR3 is CASSYMDRGINEQFF. The CDR3 coding sequence is TGTGCCAGCAGTTACATGGACAGGGGGATAAATGAGCAGTTCTTC.

The rearrangement uses TRBV7-2 and TRBJ2-3, with 8 nucleotides matching TRBD2. Germline V lookup: CDR1 SGHTA, CDR2 FQGNSA. The V segment lost 3 bases and the J segment 1 base; nucleotides outside the gene matches: 6. This CDR3 spans 16 amino acids. CDR3 nucleotides: TGTGCCAGCAGCTTCCTTAGCGGGGCTGGCACAGATACGCAGTATTTT. Protein sequence: CASSFLSGAGTDTQYF.

The CDR3 protein is CASGQGHYGYTF. CDR3 sequence (DNA): TGTGCCAGTGGACAGGGCCACTATGGCTACACCTTC. V usage is TRBV25-1 and J usage is TRBJ1-2; 8 bases map to TRBD1. This CDR3 has 12 amino acids. Germline assignment: CDR1 MGHDK and CDR2 SYGVNS. V was pared by 9 bases and J by 3 bases, with 3 bases of the junction left unmatched.

The V call is TRBV6-5, the J call TRBJ2-7; 7 positions agree with TRBD1. The V segment lost 4 bases and the J segment 4 bases; nucleotides outside the gene matches: 4. The CDR3 consists of 13 residues. CDR1 MNHEY and CDR2 SVGAGI come from the germline V gene. The CDR3 here is CASSSYRGYEQYF. The CDR3 nucleotides are TGTGCCAGCAGTTCCTACAGGGGTTACGAGCAGTACTTC.

The gene calls are TRBV4-2 and TRBJ2-2, with D possibly matching TRBD1 (6 bases). V was clipped by 4 bases and J by 4 bases, with 10 bases between them. Germline CDR1 is LGHNA and CDR2 is YNFKEQ. The CDR3 sequence is 14 residues long. CDR3 residues: CASSPNRATGELFF. Written as DNA, the CDR3 is TGTGCCAGCAGCCCGAACAGGGCCACCGGGGAGCTGTTTTTT.

This chain's CDR3 is CASSSGGPQNTGELFF. CDR3 coding DNA: TGTGCCAGCAGTTCCGGTGGGCCCCAGAACACCGGGGAGCTGTTTTTT. This chain links TRBV7-3 with TRBJ2-2; D unresolved. Deletions cut 6 bases from V and 1 base from J, with 15 bases between. The CDR3 covers 16 residues. Germline assignment: CDR1 SGHTA and CDR2 FQGTGA.

V and J are TRBV5-5 and TRBJ1-1; 8 nucleotides line up with TRBD1. Germline trimming cut 3 bases from V and 2 bases from J; bases unmatched to any gene: 9. Germline CDR1 is SGHKS and CDR2 is YYEKEE (reference sequence). This CDR3 has 16 amino acids. Here the CDR3 reads CASSYTQGAGNTEAFF. DNA of the CDR3: TGTGCCAGCAGCTATACTCAGGGGGCAGGTAACACTGAAGCTTTCTTT.

This chain connects TRBV6-6 to TRBJ1-4; TRBD1 might be the D (5 bases). The CDR3 contains 13 residues. CDR1 and CDR2 from the germline V gene are MNHNY and SVGAGI (reference sequence). The V gene lost 7 bases and the J gene lost 7 bases, with 13 bases spanning the gap. The CDR3 sequence: CASTRSGGEKLFF. The CDR3, as DNA: TGTGCCAGCACTCGGTCGGGGGGTGAAAAACTGTTTTTT.

This rearrangement joins TRBV27 to TRBJ1-5, with TRBD1 as a possible D gene (6 bases). The CDR3 is 16 amino acids. V was cut by 6 bases and J by 4 bases, with 19 bases left in between. Germline V gives CDR1 MNHEY, CDR2 SMNVEV (reference sequence). CDR3 coding DNA: TGTGCCAGCAGCCCGCGAGAAACAGGGCGGAATCAGCCCCAGCATTTT. It translates to CASSPRETGRNQPQHF.

The rearrangement uses TRBV9 and TRBJ1-2; D is possibly TRBD1 (6 bases). Trimming took 3 bases from V and 6 from J, leaving 18 bases between them. Germline CDR1 reads SGDLS; CDR2 reads YYNGEE. The CDR3 spans 15 residues. In DNA form, the CDR3 reads TGTGCCAGCAGCGCCAGTAACAGGGAATTTGATGGCTACACCTTC. Amino acid sequence: CASSASNREFDGYTF.

This clone was counted a few times. The chain carries TRBV10-3 and TRBJ1-4; D uncertain. V was pared by 6 bases and J by 4 bases, with 15 bases between. Germline V CDR1 and CDR2: ENHRY, SYGVKD. There are 15 residues in the CDR3. The CDR3 DNA is TGTGCCATCAGCGACGCAGCGGCGGGTAATGAAAAACTGTTTTTT. Its protein is CAISDAAAGNEKLFF.